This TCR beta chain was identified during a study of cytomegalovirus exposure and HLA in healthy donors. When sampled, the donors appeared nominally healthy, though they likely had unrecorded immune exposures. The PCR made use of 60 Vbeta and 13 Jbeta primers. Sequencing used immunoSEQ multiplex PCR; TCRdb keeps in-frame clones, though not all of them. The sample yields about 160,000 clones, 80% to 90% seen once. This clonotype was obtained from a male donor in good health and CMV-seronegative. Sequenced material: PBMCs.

CDR3 in DNA: TGTGCCAGCAGTATCCCGGGGGAGGTCTATGGCTACACCTTC. This encodes CASSIPGEVYGYTF. J is TRBJ1-2 and V is TRBV28, with D possibly TRBD1 on 5 matching bases. V was clipped by 5 bases and J by 4 bases, with 14 bases between them. The CDR3 totals 14 residues. In germline, CDR1 is MDHEN, CDR2 SYDVKM.